This T cell receptor (beta chain) was sequenced in a study of T cell repertoires in cytomegalovirus infection. Study-level background: Peptides in the study included HLA-C-restricted and HLA-B-restricted CMV epitopes.

TCRdb redid the calling of the reads with MiXCR, one entry per CDR3 protein. The data hold about 770,000 distinct CDR3 sequences, with approximately 32% observed a single time. As concerns this clonotype: Its matching antigen is unknown.

CDR1 is SQVTM and CDR2 is ANQGSEA in the germline V gene. This CDR3 has 16 amino acids. The V and J ends lost 0 bases and 4 bases, in that order; junction bases with no gene match: 11. The chain couples TRBV29-1 to TRBJ1-2, with TRBD1 matching over 7 bases. Sequences were derived from cultured CD8+ T cells from PBMCs, sampled from culture after CMV antigen stimulation. The clonotype originates from a human donor in good health (CMV status not recorded). Some clones in this sample may be carry-over from other donors' samples. CDR3 DNA sequence: TGCAGCGTTGAAGATCAATGGCAGGGGGGGACCTATGGCTACACCTTC. This encodes CSVEDQWQGGTYGYTF.